Listed below are T cell receptor beta chains from one sample, sequenced in a study of blood T cell repertoires in COVID-19. The repertoire was sequenced with immunoSEQ multiplex PCR; TCRdb's copy has only in-frame clones and lacks some. The sample contains 270,000 or so clones, approximately 88% of which appear only once. Material for sequencing was peripheral blood. The receptors shown here come from a human donor with COVID-19, enrolled during active disease. The donor label of this sample is uncertain. Each CDR3 is given with its conserved first and last residue. Where a row states a size, it is once, few, many or the class of an expanded clone; other rows omit it.

len: 15; j_gene: TRBJ1-3; abundance: few; v_gene: TRBV7-8; CDR3aa: CASSLDRGHGNTIYF
len: 13; j_gene: TRBJ2-1; abundance: -; v_gene: TRBV11-2; CDR3aa: CASSFGRENEQFF
len: 13; j_gene: TRBJ1-1; abundance: -; v_gene: TRBV6-4; CDR3aa: CASSALLNTEAFF
len: 14; j_gene: TRBJ2-1; abundance: -; v_gene: TRBV30; CDR3aa: CAWMVNRGSYEQFF
len: 15; j_gene: TRBJ2-3; abundance: -; v_gene: TRBV6-6; CDR3aa: CASSYSGTSTDTQYF
len: 14; j_gene: TRBJ1-1; abundance: -; v_gene: TRBV28; CDR3aa: CASSLFDGGTEAFF
len: 14; j_gene: TRBJ1-6; abundance: -; v_gene: TRBV2; CDR3aa: CASRPGTANSPLHF
len: 14; j_gene: TRBJ1-3; abundance: once; v_gene: TRBV5-5; CDR3aa: CASSPGLDGNTIYF
len: 15; j_gene: TRBJ2-7; abundance: -; v_gene: TRBV5-1; CDR3aa: CASSLGTGSSYEQYF
len: 15; j_gene: TRBJ2-1; abundance: -; v_gene: TRBV29-1; CDR3aa: CSVAMGTDSYNEQFF
len: 15; j_gene: TRBJ2-3; abundance: -; v_gene: TRBV28; CDR3aa: CASSSPGLAANTQYF
len: 15; j_gene: TRBJ2-5; abundance: -; v_gene: TRBV24-1; CDR3aa: CATSDAGQVQETQYF
len: 13; j_gene: TRBJ2-3; abundance: -; v_gene: TRBV30; CDR3aa: CAWSPRGADTQYF
len: 15; j_gene: TRBJ1-5; abundance: -; v_gene: TRBV19; CDR3aa: CASSIRHGANQPQHF
len: 13; j_gene: TRBJ1-2; abundance: -; v_gene: TRBV30; CDR3aa: CAWSGGTSGERGF
len: 13; j_gene: TRBJ1-4; abundance: once; v_gene: TRBV15; CDR3aa: CATSPRLNEKLFF
len: 14; j_gene: TRBJ2-7; abundance: -; v_gene: TRBV7-3; CDR3aa: CASSLSANAYEQYF
len: 13; j_gene: TRBJ2-3; abundance: few; v_gene: TRBV18; CDR3aa: CASSPQGVDTQYF
len: 13; j_gene: TRBJ2-7; abundance: once; v_gene: TRBV29-1; CDR3aa: CSVRRTGAYEQYF
len: 15; j_gene: TRBJ1-5; abundance: few; v_gene: TRBV19; CDR3aa: CASSIDREGNQPQHF
len: 16; j_gene: TRBJ2-7; abundance: -; v_gene: TRBV5-6; CDR3aa: CASSPSGGPLSYEQYF
len: 16; j_gene: TRBJ1-6; abundance: -; v_gene: TRBV28; CDR3aa: CASSRPGGGVNSPLHF
len: 19; j_gene: TRBJ2-2; abundance: -; v_gene: TRBV7-8; CDR3aa: CASSLVRLAGGPGPGELFF
len: 14; j_gene: TRBJ2-7; abundance: once; v_gene: TRBV14; CDR3aa: CASSRRDKPYEQYF
len: 13; j_gene: TRBJ2-5; abundance: once; v_gene: TRBV18; CDR3aa: CASSPDIQETQYF
len: 19; j_gene: TRBJ1-2; abundance: -; v_gene: TRBV5-6; CDR3aa: CASSLYLGALTSANYGYTF
len: 13; j_gene: TRBJ2-5; abundance: -; v_gene: TRBV30; CDR3aa: CACDSGRGATQYF
len: 15; j_gene: TRBJ1-2; abundance: -; v_gene: TRBV19; CDR3aa: CASTTMDGTNYGYTF
len: 15; j_gene: TRBJ2-7; abundance: -; v_gene: TRBV5-1; CDR3aa: CASSLNLGLPYEQYF
len: 18; j_gene: TRBJ2-2; abundance: -; v_gene: TRBV19; CDR3aa: CASSIGGLAGGRIGELFF
len: 14; j_gene: TRBJ2-7; abundance: -; v_gene: TRBV19; CDR3aa: CATESGTGGREQYF
len: 13; j_gene: TRBJ2-7; abundance: -; v_gene: TRBV19; CDR3aa: CASSISQGGRRYF
len: 14; j_gene: TRBJ2-7; abundance: -; v_gene: TRBV30; CDR3aa: CAWSAAPHSYEQYF
len: 16; j_gene: TRBJ2-5; abundance: -; v_gene: TRBV5-1; CDR3aa: CASSLGPLAGEETQYF
len: 12; j_gene: TRBJ1-5; abundance: -; v_gene: TRBV19; CDR3aa: CASSRQGPPQHF
len: 18; j_gene: TRBJ2-3; abundance: -; v_gene: TRBV7-2; CDR3aa: CASSQYLLAGSSTDTQYF
len: 14; j_gene: TRBJ1-2; abundance: -; v_gene: TRBV28; CDR3aa: CASGDRHAVYGYTF
len: 13; j_gene: TRBJ2-5; abundance: -; v_gene: TRBV5-5; CDR3aa: CASSLMGGETQYF
len: 14; j_gene: TRBJ2-3; abundance: few; v_gene: TRBV7-9; CDR3aa: CASSLGTEIDTQYF
len: 15; j_gene: TRBJ1-5; abundance: -; v_gene: TRBV10-3; CDR3aa: CAIRGGDTANQPQHF
len: 13; j_gene: TRBJ2-3; abundance: -; v_gene: TRBV7-2; CDR3aa: CASRTGTSGTQYF
len: 15; j_gene: TRBJ2-3; abundance: -; v_gene: TRBV10-2; CDR3aa: CASSELATSPDTQYF
len: 14; j_gene: TRBJ2-5; abundance: once; v_gene: TRBV5-4; CDR3aa: CASSWKRDQETQYF
len: 13; j_gene: TRBJ1-5; abundance: -; v_gene: TRBV6-5; CDR3aa: CASRTASGRPQHF
len: 12; j_gene: TRBJ2-4; abundance: once; v_gene: TRBV6-5; CDR3aa: CASSGLVNIQYF
len: 13; j_gene: TRBJ1-5; abundance: once; v_gene: TRBV30; CDR3aa: CAGRGSPNQPQHF
len: 13; j_gene: TRBJ2-5; abundance: -; v_gene: TRBV11-3; CDR3aa: CASSLGVPGTQYF
len: 18; j_gene: TRBJ2-1; abundance: -; v_gene: TRBV4-1; CDR3aa: CASSQGLAGVGSSGEQFF
len: 17; j_gene: TRBJ1-3; abundance: -; v_gene: TRBV14; CDR3aa: CASSLQTYRGPGNTIYF
len: 15; j_gene: TRBJ1-5; abundance: -; v_gene: TRBV19; CDR3aa: CASSFQGALNQPQHF
len: 14; j_gene: TRBJ2-7; abundance: -; v_gene: TRBV5-8; CDR3aa: CASTRTGLGYEQYF
len: 14; j_gene: TRBJ2-1; abundance: -; v_gene: TRBV7-2; CDR3aa: CASTLMGGSNEQFF
len: 13; j_gene: TRBJ2-7; abundance: -; v_gene: TRBV27; CDR3aa: CASSSGRAYEQYF
len: 13; j_gene: TRBJ1-4; abundance: -; v_gene: TRBV29-1; CDR3aa: CSVVPEGSVKLFF
len: 19; j_gene: TRBJ2-1; abundance: -; v_gene: TRBV5-1; CDR3aa: CASSYGLAGGLGSYNEQFF
len: 14; j_gene: TRBJ1-2; abundance: -; v_gene: TRBV28; CDR3aa: CASSLYNSNYGYTF
len: 14; j_gene: TRBJ2-7; abundance: -; v_gene: TRBV6-5; CDR3aa: CASSRGQMDYEQYF
len: 15; j_gene: TRBJ2-3; abundance: -; v_gene: TRBV5-1; CDR3aa: CASSFASGTTDTQYF